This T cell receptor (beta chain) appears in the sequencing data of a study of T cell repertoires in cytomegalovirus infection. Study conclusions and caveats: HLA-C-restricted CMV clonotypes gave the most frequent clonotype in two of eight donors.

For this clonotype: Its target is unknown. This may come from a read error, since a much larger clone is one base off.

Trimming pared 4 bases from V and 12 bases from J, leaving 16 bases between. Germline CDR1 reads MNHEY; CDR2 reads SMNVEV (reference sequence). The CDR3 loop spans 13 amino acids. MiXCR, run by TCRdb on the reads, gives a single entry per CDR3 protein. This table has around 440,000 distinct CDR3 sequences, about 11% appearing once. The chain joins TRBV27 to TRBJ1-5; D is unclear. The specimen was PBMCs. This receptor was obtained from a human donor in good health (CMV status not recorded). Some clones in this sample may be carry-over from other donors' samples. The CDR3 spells CASSSTSPGLQHF. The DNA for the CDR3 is TGTGCCAGCAGTTCGACTTCCCCTGGGCTCCAGCATTTT.